Listed here are 32 T cell receptor beta chains from one sample, sequenced in a study of long-term antiretroviral therapy in people with HIV. Survey level was the resolution at which the v3.0 immunoSEQ assay ran. The repertoire was sequenced with immunoSEQ multiplex PCR; TCRdb's copy has only in-frame clones and lacks some. The sample has more than 25,000 clones; 95% to 98% are singletons. The sample consisted of unsorted PBMCs, taken 7.6 years after starting antiretroviral therapy. These receptor sequences come from a man aged 30 to 39 with HIV.

The rearrangement links TRBV19 to TRBJ1-1; D unresolved. The V and J ends lost 5 bases and 5 bases respectively, with 6 bases between them. The CDR3 length is 11 residues. Per germline, CDR1 LNHDA and CDR2 SQIVND (reference sequence). CDR3 amino acids: CASSFGTEAFF. The DNA for the CDR3 is TGTGCCAGTAGTTTCGGGACTGAAGCTTTCTTT.

The sample holds one count of this clone. V gene TRBV11-2 combines with J gene TRBJ2-5, with 15 bases fitting TRBD2. Germline lookup yields CDR1 SGHAT and CDR2 FQNNGV. The CDR3 is 18 amino acids. The V and J ends lost 5 bases and 2 bases, in that order; junction bases with no gene match: 9. As DNA, the CDR3 is TGTGCCAGCAGCCCTTTCGGACTAGCGGGAGGGACGCAAGAGACCCAGTACTTC. Translated, it gives CASSPFGLAGGTQETQYF. The whole variable domain, filled in from reference TRBV11-2 and TRBJ2-5, reads EAGVAQSPRYKIIEKRQSVAFWCNPISGHATLYWYQQILGQGPKLLIQFQNNGVVDDSQLPKDRFSAERLKGVDSTLKIQPAKLEDSAVYLCASSPFGLAGGTQETQYFGPGTRLLVL.

V and J are TRBV6-5 and TRBJ2-2; D might be TRBD2 (5 bases). Trimming removed 2 bases from V and 3 bases from J, with 13 bases in between. The germline gives CDR1 MNHEY, CDR2 SVGAGI. This CDR3 has 16 amino acids. DNA for the CDR3: TGTGCCAGCAGTTACGCGCGGGCGTGGTACACCGGGGAGCTGTTTTTT. This codes for CASSYARAWYTGELFF.

The chain employs TRBV2 and TRBJ2-7; D possibly corresponds to TRBD1 (6 bases). The germline V gene has CDR1 SNHLY and CDR2 FYNNEI. The CDR3 runs 10 residues. Trimming took 8 bases from V and 9 from J, leaving 11 bases between them. CDR3 nucleotides: TGTGCCAGCGGGGGCATCGGGCAGTACTTC. Its protein product is CASGGIGQYF.

This chain links TRBV6-6 with TRBJ2-1; TRBD1 might be the D (5 bases). The germline gives CDR1 MNHNY, CDR2 SVGAGI (reference sequence). Trimming took off 0 bases at V and 4 bases at J, with 13 bases between the two ends. This CDR3 is 16 amino acids long. The chain's CDR3 is CASSYSRQFQYNEQFF. The DNA for the CDR3 is TGTGCCAGCAGTTACTCGAGACAGTTTCAATACAATGAGCAGTTCTTC.

The J gene is TRBJ2-3, the V gene TRBV29-1, with D maybe TRBD1 (6 bases). The CDR3 extends over 15 amino acids. CDR1 SQVTM and CDR2 ANQGSEA come from the germline V gene. Deletions cut 4 bases from V and 2 bases from J, with 16 bases between. Here the CDR3 DNA reads TGCAGCGTTGGGGGGCCAACAGCCACCACAGATACGCAGTATTTT. Protein sequence: CSVGGPTATTDTQYF.

This sequence joins TRBV6-5 and TRBJ1-1; D unclear. V lost 0 bases, J lost 6 bases, and 11 bases lay in between. This CDR3 has 14 amino acids. Germline assignment: CDR1 MNHEY and CDR2 SVGAGI. CDR3 region: CASSYSVYQAEAFF. Here the CDR3 DNA reads TGTGCCAGCAGTTACTCTGTATATCAAGCTGAAGCTTTCTTT.

The V and J genes are TRBV9 and TRBJ2-7; D might be TRBD2 (7 bases). Germline V gives CDR1 SGDLS, CDR2 YYNGEE. Trimming stripped 5 bases from V and 5 bases from J, with 11 bases between. The CDR3 spans 12 residues. This chain's CDR3 is CASSYGGHEQYF. Here the CDR3 DNA reads TGTGCCAGCAGTTACGGGGGGCACGAGCAGTACTTC.

The rearrangement uses TRBV28 and TRBJ1-4; TRBD1 might be the D (6 bases). CDR3 length equals 14 residues. The V end lost 5 bases, the J end lost 8 bases, and 15 bases lay between the germline ends. CDR1 and CDR2 from the germline V gene are MDHEN and SYDVKM. CDR3 sequence reads: CASSQTGLGEKLFF. As DNA, the CDR3 is TGTGCCAGCAGTCAAACAGGGTTGGGAGAAAAACTGTTTTTT.

The chain has TRBV4-3 and TRBJ2-3; 9 nucleotides line up with TRBD1. CDR3 size: 18 residues. The germline V gene has CDR1 LGHNA and CDR2 YSLEER. The J segment lost 5 bases and the V segment lost 0 bases, leaving 12 bases of the junction unmatched. The CDR3 here is CASSQDDYRGPRRDTQYF. The CDR3 DNA reads TGCGCCAGCAGCCAAGATGACTACAGGGGGCCCCGGAGAGATACGCAGTATTTT.

This sequence joins TRBV7-8 and TRBJ2-2, with 7 nucleotides matching TRBD1. Looked up from germline, CDR1 is SGHVS and CDR2 is FQNEAQ. CDR3 length equals 16 residues. After removal of 5 bases from V and 4 bases from J, the junction contained 10 bases not matched to a gene. The CDR3 DNA follows: TGTGCCAGCAGCCTCTGGGTGACAGGGAGCACCGGGGAGCTGTTTTTT. Encoded protein: CASSLWVTGSTGELFF.

The V call is TRBV6-4, the J call TRBJ2-2; D might be TRBD1 (5 bases). Germline V lookup: CDR1 MRHNA, CDR2 SNTAGT. This CDR3 spans 14 amino acids. V was trimmed by 3 bases and J by 6 bases, leaving 11 bases between them. CDR3 in DNA: TGTGCCAGCAGTGAACAGACAGATTCCGGGGAGCTGTTTTTT. It specifies CASSEQTDSGELFF.

The chain links TRBV5-4 to TRBJ2-2, with D possibly being TRBD1 (6 bases). The V gene's germline CDR1 is SGHNT and CDR2 YYREEE (reference sequence). The V gene lost 1 base and the J gene lost 0 bases, with 13 bases spanning the gap. The CDR3 is made up of 17 amino acids. The CDR3 protein is CASSLLTGPPNTGELFF. CDR3 sequence (DNA): TGTGCCAGCAGCTTGCTTACAGGGCCCCCGAACACCGGGGAGCTGTTTTTT.

For the CDR3, the DNA is TGTGCCAGCCAACCGGTCTCTGGGGCCAACGTCCTGACTTTC. Translation gives CASQPVSGANVLTF. The chain uses TRBV7-2 and TRBJ2-6; D gene unclear. Germline V gene data show CDR1 as SGHTA and CDR2 as FQGNSA. This CDR3 is 14 amino acids long. Trimming removed 8 bases at V and 0 bases at J, with 8 bases between.

The chain combines TRBV9 with TRBJ2-5; D is possibly TRBD1 or TRBD2 (5 bases each). CDR3 size: 16 residues. V gave up 0 bases and J gave up 5 bases, with 17 bases separating them. CDR1 is SGDLS and CDR2 is YYNGEE in the germline V gene. Written as DNA, the CDR3 is TGTGCCAGCAGCGTAGGTGTTGGGGCAGGCGGGGAGACCCAGTACTTC. Residues: CASSVGVGAGGETQYF. Drawing the rest from reference TRBV9 and TRBJ2-5, the complete variable domain is DSGVTQTPKHLITATGQRVTLRCSPRSGDLSVYWYQQSLDQGLQFLIQYYNGEERAKGNILERFSAQQFPDLHSELNLSSLELGDSALYFCASSVGVGAGGETQYFGPGTRLLVL.

The rearrangement uses TRBV7-2 and TRBJ2-1, with 7 positions matching TRBD2. Germline-derived CDR1 and CDR2 are SGHTA and FQGNSA. The CDR3 is 16 amino acids. Trimming removed 3 bases from V and 5 bases from J; junction bases left unmatched: 10. The CDR3 coding sequence is TGTGCCAGCAGCTTCGGAGGGAGGGATGGCGACAATGAGCAGTTCTTC. This gives the protein CASSFGGRDGDNEQFF.

The chain recombines TRBV29-1 with TRBJ1-2; 9 bases map to TRBD1. The CDR3 is 12 amino acids. Germline assignment: CDR1 SQVTM and CDR2 ANQGSEA. Trimming removed 6 bases from V and 7 bases from J; junction bases left unmatched: 6. In DNA form, the CDR3 reads TGCAGCGTCAAGGGACAGGGTGGTGGCTACACCTTC. It translates to CSVKGQGGGYTF.

J is TRBJ1-4 and V is TRBV4-2; D uncertain. V was clipped by 4 bases and J by 4 bases, with 13 bases between them. The CDR3 totals 15 residues. Per germline, CDR1 LGHNA and CDR2 YNFKEQ. The CDR3, as DNA: TGTGCCAGCAGCCTCGAGGACGGCCTTAATGAAAAACTGTTTTTT. It specifies CASSLEDGLNEKLFF.

The chain links TRBV19 to TRBJ1-2; TRBD1 matches at 7 bases. The V and J ends lost 2 bases and 6 bases, in that order; junction bases with no gene match: 6. CDR1 and CDR2 (germline): LNHDA, SQIVND (reference sequence). The CDR3 is 14 residues long. The CDR3 loop is CASSILTGFDGYTF. The CDR3 region has the DNA TGTGCCAGTAGTATACTGACAGGGTTTGATGGCTACACCTTC. Full variable domain (remainder filled in from reference TRBV19 and TRBJ1-2): DGGITQSPKYLFRKEGQNVTLSCEQNLNHDAMYWYRQDPGQGLRLIYYSQIVNDFQKGDIAEGYSVSREKKESFPLTVTSAQKNPTAFYLCASSILTGFDGYTFGSGTRLTVV.

The V call is TRBV5-6, the J call TRBJ2-7; D might be TRBD1 (6 bases). This CDR3 has 15 residues. V shed 2 bases and J shed 4 bases, with 16 bases lying between them. The germline gives CDR1 SGHDT, CDR2 YYEEEE. This CDR3 is CASSFKGVDVYEQYF. The CDR3 bases are TGTGCCAGCAGCTTCAAGGGGGTGGATGTATACGAGCAGTACTTC. Full variable domain (rest looked up from reference TRBV5-6 and TRBJ2-7): DAGVTQSPTHLIKTRGQQVTLRCSPKSGHDTVSWYQQALGQGPQFIFQYYEEEERQRGNFPDRFSGHQFPNYSSELNVNALLLGDSALYLCASSFKGVDVYEQYFGPGTRLTVT.

The chain's CDR3 is CARTGGRQPQHF. CDR3 DNA: TGTGCCAGAACAGGGGGACGCCAGCCCCAGCATTTT. This chain links TRBV19 with TRBJ1-5; 8 positions match TRBD1. J gave up 7 bases and V 9 bases, and 5 bases lay outside the gene matches. The CDR3 contains 12 residues. CDR1 and CDR2 from the germline V gene are LNHDA and SQIVND (reference sequence).

The V call is TRBV2, the J call TRBJ1-4; D is perhaps TRBD1 (6 bases). The V gene's germline CDR1 is SNHLY and CDR2 FYNNEI. Trimming pared 4 bases from V and 6 bases from J, leaving 18 bases between. The CDR3 sequence is 16 residues long. The DNA for the CDR3 is TGTGCCAGCAGTGTCCTTTACAGGGTTAGGGATGAAAAACTGTTTTTT. This sequence encodes CASSVLYRVRDEKLFF.

The gene calls are TRBV5-1 and TRBJ1-3, with unresolved D. The V gene lost 3 bases and the J gene lost 4 bases, with 8 bases spanning the gap. The CDR3 length is 13 residues. CDR1 SGHRS and CDR2 YFSETQ come from the germline V gene. CDR3 in DNA: TGCGCCAGCAGCTCCCAACAGGGAAACACCATATATTTT. This sequence encodes CASSSQQGNTIYF.

This clone showed up just once. This chain uses TRBV5-1 with TRBJ2-6; D ambiguous. V was pared by 5 bases and J by 1 base, with 7 bases between. Germline V gene lookup returns CDR1 SGHRS and CDR2 YFSETQ. CDR3 size: 14 residues. The CDR3 DNA is TGCGCCAGCAGGACGGCTTCTGGGGCCAACGTCCTGACTTTC. Protein product: CASRTASGANVLTF.

J is TRBJ2-7 and V is TRBV6-1; a possible D gene is TRBD1 (6 bases). Per the germline V gene, CDR1 is MNHNS and CDR2 is SASEGT. The CDR3 extends over 13 amino acids. Trimming removed 6 bases from V and 3 bases from J, with 12 bases in between. The CDR3 is CASSATGIYEQYF. The CDR3 DNA reads TGTGCCAGCAGCGCCACAGGGATCTACGAGCAGTACTTC.

This chain connects TRBV28 to TRBJ2-7; D gene unclear. Germline CDR1 reads MDHEN; CDR2 reads SYDVKM. Trimming took 8 bases from V and 6 from J, leaving 11 bases between them. The CDR3 covers 11 residues. CDR3 sequence reads: CASRSGIEQYF. CDR3 nucleotide sequence: TGTGCCAGCCGATCCGGTATCGAGCAGTACTTC. Filled out from reference TRBV28 and TRBJ2-7, the complete variable domain reads DVKVTQSSRYLVKRTGEKVFLECVQDMDHENMFWYRQDPGLGLRLIYFSYDVKMKEKGDIPEGYSVSREKKERFSLILESASTNQTSMYLCASRSGIEQYFGPGTRLTVT.

V gene TRBV6-6 combines with J gene TRBJ1-3; a weak D match, TRBD1 (5 bases). Trimming removed 6 bases at V and 7 bases at J, with 10 bases between. CDR3 length equals 12 residues. Germline CDR1 reads MNHNY; CDR2 reads SVGAGI (reference sequence). In DNA, the CDR3 is TGTGCCAGCAGGGATGGGGGGAACACCATATATTTT. Protein sequence: CASRDGGNTIYF.

The chain links TRBV27 to TRBJ2-7; D is undetermined. CDR3 length equals 12 residues. Per germline, CDR1 MNHEY and CDR2 SMNVEV (reference sequence). V lost 6 bases, J lost 0 bases, and 6 bases lay in between. As DNA, the CDR3 is TGTGCCAGCAGCCACGACTCCTACGAGCAGTACTTC. This codes for CASSHDSYEQYF.

The chain carries TRBV25-1 and TRBJ1-1, with 7 bases matching TRBD1. The CDR3 is made up of 16 amino acids. Germline lookup yields CDR1 MGHDK and CDR2 SYGVNS. The V gene end was trimmed by 6 bases and the J gene end by 0 bases; junction bases not matched to a gene: 10. The CDR3, as DNA: TGTGCCAGCAGCGACATCTTTGGGACAGTGAACACTGAAGCTTTCTTT. This encodes CASSDIFGTVNTEAFF.

The rearrangement uses TRBV19 and TRBJ2-7, with D perhaps matching TRBD1 (6 bases). The V end lost 3 bases, the J end lost 5 bases, and 17 bases lay between the germline ends. Germline values: CDR1 LNHDA, CDR2 SQIVND (reference sequence). The CDR3 runs 15 residues. The chain's CDR3 is CASSISTAGTNEQYF. CDR3 DNA sequence: TGTGCCAGTAGTATCTCAACCGCCGGGACAAACGAGCAGTACTTC.

The rearrangement uses TRBV7-2 and TRBJ1-2; a weak D match, TRBD1 (5 bases). In germline, CDR1 is SGHTA, CDR2 FQGNSA. V was pared by 1 base and J by 0 bases, with 15 bases between. This CDR3 contains 17 residues. CDR3 protein: CASSLEGRVGPNYGYTF. The CDR3 DNA sequence: TGTGCCAGCAGCTTAGAGGGCAGGGTGGGGCCTAACTATGGCTACACCTTC.

V is TRBV7-9 and J is TRBJ2-5; D may be TRBD1 or TRBD2 (6 bases each). The CDR3 totals 17 residues. Trimming removed 3 bases at V and 4 bases at J, with 21 bases between. CDR1 and CDR2 from the germline V gene are SEHNR and FQNEAQ (reference sequence). CDR3 DNA: TGTGCCAGCAGCTTTTTGGAGGGTCGTCCGGGGGCAGAGACCCAGTACTTC. Protein: CASSFLEGRPGAETQYF.